The following is a T cell receptor (beta chain) sequence with its context. V lost 2 bases to trimming and J lost 3 bases, with 15 bases between them. In germline, CDR1 is MNHEY, CDR2 SVGEGT. This CDR3 is built from 16 residues. The data were obtained in a study of control samples from healthy donors and cancer patients. Only in-frame clones appear in the TCRdb table, and some are missing; sequencing was by immunoSEQ multiplex PCR. This sample yields 15,000 to 17,000 clones, of which about 90% are seen a single time; approximately 10% belongs to the top ten. The rearrangement links TRBV6-2 or TRBV6-3 to TRBJ2-3, with D perhaps matching TRBD1 (5 bases). The source of this sequence is a woman aged 65 to 85 with colorectal cancer. The sequenced material came from PBMCs. In DNA, the CDR3 is TGTGCCAGCAGTTACCCCCTAACAGGATATACAGATACGCAGTATTTT. It specifies CASSYPLTGYTDTQYF.